The 8 T cell receptor beta chains given below trace back to one sample, sequenced in a study of cytomegalovirus exposure and HLA in healthy donors. The PCR ran on 60 Vbeta and 13 Jbeta primers. Here immunoSEQ multiplex PCR was the method, and the copy in TCRdb shows in-frame clones only, minus some. This repertoire includes more than 50,000 clones. The specimen sequenced was PBMCs. These receptors originate from a man aged 50 to 60 in good health and CMV-seropositive.

About this clone itself: At one boundary the junction diverges from the germline segment, which might be a read error. The chain uses TRBV29-1 and TRBJ2-3, with 8 positions matching TRBD1. Germline V lookup: CDR1 SQVTM, CDR2 ANQGSEA. This CDR3 has 14 residues. CDR3 DNA: TGCAGTGTCAGACAGGGGAGTGGGACAGATAAGCAGTATTTT. Its protein is CSVRQGSGTDKQYF.

This chain connects TRBV10-3 to TRBJ1-5, with 7 bases matching TRBD1. Germline CDR1 is ENHRY and CDR2 is SYGVKD. V trimming: 2 bases; J trimming: 2 bases; junction bases outside the gene matches: 3. The CDR3 runs 15 residues. The CDR3: CAISEQGDGNQPQHF. DNA of the CDR3: TGTGCCATCAGTGAGCAGGGGGATGGCAATCAGCCCCAGCATTTT.

The chain links TRBV9 to TRBJ2-7; D remains ambiguous. V lost 0 bases and J lost 3, with 10 bases in between. This CDR3 has 14 residues. From germline, CDR1 is SGDLS and CDR2 YYNGEE. As DNA, the CDR3 is TGTGCCAGCAGCGTAGACTGGAGCAACTACGAGCAGTACTTC. It is translated as CASSVDWSNYEQYF.

The CDR3, as DNA: TGTGCCAGCAGTTTAAATAGCGGGAGGACAGATACGCAGTATTTT. This encodes CASSLNSGRTDTQYF. The genes are TRBV28 and TRBJ2-3; 10 nucleotides match TRBD2. This CDR3 region has 15 residues. V lost 2 bases, J lost 3 bases, and 2 bases stayed unmatched. In germline, CDR1 is MDHEN, CDR2 SYDVKM.

This chain joins TRBV9 and TRBJ2-7; the match to TRBD2 covers 10 bases. After removal of 3 bases from V and 3 bases from J, the junction contained 3 bases not matched to a gene. CDR3 size: 14 residues. Germline CDR1 and CDR2: SGDLS and YYNGEE. CDR3 sequence (DNA): TGTGCCAGCAGCGAGGGACTAGCGAACTACGAGCAGTACTTC. Its protein is CASSEGLANYEQYF.

V gene TRBV6-5 combines with J gene TRBJ1-1; TRBD1 agrees at 9 bases. CDR1 MNHEY and CDR2 SVGAGI come from the germline V gene. The junction had 12 bases not matched to a gene; V was cut back by 6 bases and J by 7 bases. The CDR3 runs to 15 residues. The CDR3 loop reads CASSLQGASVGEAFF. The DNA of the CDR3 is TGTGCCAGCAGCCTACAGGGGGCGAGTGTCGGTGAAGCTTTCTTT.

This rearrangement joins TRBV29-1 to TRBJ2-7, with TRBD2 identical over 8 bases. Trimming cost V 3 bases and J 2 bases; bases outside gene matches: 3. The germline V gene encodes CDR1 SQVTM and CDR2 ANQGSEA. CDR3 size: 13 residues. CDR3 residues: CSVEREDAYEQYF. The CDR3 coding sequence is TGCAGCGTTGAGCGGGAGGACGCCTACGAGCAGTACTTC.

Remarks on this clone: A junction end diverges from the germline sequence, so it may reflect a read error. This chain joins TRBV27 and TRBJ2-7, with 12 bases lining up with TRBD1. The CDR3 covers 15 residues. Germline V lookup: CDR1 MNHEY, CDR2 SMNVEV (reference sequence). CDR3 residues: CAGSRGTGGRYEQYF. In DNA, the CDR3 is TGTGCCGGCAGTAGGGGGACAGGGGGCAGGTACGAGCAGTACTTC.